This TCR beta chain was identified during a study of T cells in Graves' hyperthyroidism and ophthalmopathy. Germline CDR1 DFQATT, CDR2 SNEGSKA (reference sequence). V dropped 5 bases and J dropped 7 bases, with 21 bases sitting between them. The CDR3 extends over 14 amino acids. General observations from the study: Blood shared most expanded thyroid clonotypes above 0.001.

Exclusion followed for patients with uncontrolled infection, other autoimmune disease, pregnancy or lactation. Thyroid ultrasound, orbital computed tomography, clinical symptoms, and serum thyroxine and TRAb underpinned diagnoses. Many counts were recorded for this clonotype. What it recognizes is unknown. Amplified regions were TCR beta CDR3 sequences from RNA transcripts. Primed by the HTBI set, a first-round RT-PCR was run on the TCR CDR3. Via MiXCR, TCRdb re-called the multiplex PCR reads, giving one row per CDR3 protein. The profile shows roughly 570,000 distinct CDR3 sequences, 35% to 55% of them singletons.

The sequencing input was peripheral blood or thyroid tissue (not recorded which). V and J are TRBV20-1 and TRBJ2-7, with D perhaps being TRBD1 or TRBD2 (5 bases each). This sequence was found in an adult woman with Graves' disease, either hyperthyroidism or ophthalmopathy (not recorded which). CDR3 nucleotide sequence: TGCAGTGCTCATGGGGGTATGGAGGTATGGGAGCAGTACTTC. This codes for CSAHGGMEVWEQYF.